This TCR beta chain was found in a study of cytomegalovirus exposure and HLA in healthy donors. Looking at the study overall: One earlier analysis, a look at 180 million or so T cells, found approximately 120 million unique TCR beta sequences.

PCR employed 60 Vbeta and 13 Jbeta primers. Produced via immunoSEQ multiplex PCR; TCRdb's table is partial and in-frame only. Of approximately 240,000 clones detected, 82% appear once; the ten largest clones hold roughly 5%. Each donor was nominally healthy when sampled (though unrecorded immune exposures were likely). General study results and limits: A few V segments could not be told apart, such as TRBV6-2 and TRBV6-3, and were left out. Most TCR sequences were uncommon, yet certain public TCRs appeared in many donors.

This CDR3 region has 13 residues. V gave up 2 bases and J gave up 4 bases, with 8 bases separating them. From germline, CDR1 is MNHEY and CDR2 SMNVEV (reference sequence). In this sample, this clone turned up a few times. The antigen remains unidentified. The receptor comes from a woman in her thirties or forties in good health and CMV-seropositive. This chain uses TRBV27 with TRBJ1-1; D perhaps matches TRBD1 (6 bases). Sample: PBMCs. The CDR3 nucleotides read TGTGCCAGCAGTTTAAGGGGGAGCACTGAAGCTTTCTTT. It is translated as CASSLRGSTEAFF.